Below are 14 T cell receptor beta chains sequenced from a single sample in a study of PD-L1 blockade in urothelial cancer. Sequencing used immunoSEQ multiplex PCR; TCRdb keeps in-frame clones, though not all of them. The sample lists tens of thousands of clones; roughly 82% were seen once. The sequences come from PBMCs, collected around atezolizumab (anti-PD-L1) treatment. The source of these receptors is an older man with urothelial cancer.

The chain combines TRBV29-1 with TRBJ2-1; perhaps TRBD2 as D (5 bases). The CDR3 runs to 15 residues. V dropped 1 base and J dropped 0 bases, with 10 bases sitting between them. Germline V gene sequence: CDR1 SQVTM, CDR2 ANQGSEA. CDR3 sequence reads: CSVEGGRSSYNEQFF. Here the CDR3 DNA reads TGCAGCGTTGAAGGAGGGAGAAGCTCCTACAATGAGCAGTTCTTC.

V usage is TRBV6-6 and J usage is TRBJ1-2; the D gene is possibly TRBD1 (5 bases). Trimming stripped 5 bases from V and 9 bases from J, with 10 bases between. CDR3 length equals 11 residues. Germline-derived CDR1 and CDR2 are MNHNY and SVGAGI (reference sequence). DNA of the CDR3: TGTGCCAGCAGTCCGGAGGGGAGCTACACCTTC. This gives the protein CASSPEGSYTF.

V gene TRBV2 combines with J gene TRBJ2-1; tentatively, D is TRBD2 (6 bases). Trimming removed 2 bases from V and 5 bases from J, with 22 bases in between. The CDR3 is 18 residues long. From germline, CDR1 is SNHLY and CDR2 FYNNEI. This chain's CDR3 is CASSELTAWLATNNEQFF. CDR3 nucleotides: TGTGCCAGCAGTGAATTGACGGCATGGCTAGCGACTAACAATGAGCAGTTCTTC.

The chain employs TRBV4-1 and TRBJ2-4; D gene uncertain. The CDR3 covers 13 residues. Trimming removed 3 bases from V and 9 bases from J, with 12 bases in between. From germline, CDR1 is MGHRA and CDR2 YSYEKL. The DNA of the CDR3 is TGCGCCAGCAGCCAGGCCCAGGCGAGCATTCAGTACTTC. As protein: CASSQAQASIQYF.

The chain links TRBV28 to TRBJ1-1; TRBD1 aligns across 9 bases. The germline V gene encodes CDR1 MDHEN and CDR2 SYDVKM. The CDR3 has 14 amino acids. The V segment lost 7 bases and the J segment 3 bases; nucleotides outside the gene matches: 6. This CDR3 reads CASTTGGLYTEAFF. CDR3 sequence (DNA): TGTGCCAGCACGACAGGGGGGTTATACACTGAAGCTTTCTTT.

In DNA form, the CDR3 reads TGTGCCAGTAGTATAGTGAGGGGGAATGAGCAGTTCTTC. Protein: CASSIVRGNEQFF. This chain links TRBV19 with TRBJ2-1; D perhaps matches TRBD1 (6 bases). The CDR3 is made up of 13 amino acids. Germline lookup yields CDR1 LNHDA and CDR2 SQIVND (reference sequence). The V gene lost 1 base and the J gene lost 7 bases, with 8 bases spanning the gap.

CDR3 coding DNA: TGTGCCAGCAGCTTCCGGGGACAGGGCGGCAATGAGCAGTTCTTC. As protein: CASSFRGQGGNEQFF. The chain carries TRBV2 and TRBJ2-1, with 9 bases aligning to TRBD1. Unmatched junction bases numbered 9, after V lost 6 bases and J lost 6 bases. The CDR3 length is 15 residues. Germline assignment: CDR1 SNHLY and CDR2 FYNNEI.

The gene calls are TRBV5-6 and TRBJ1-3; D uncertain. The CDR3 totals 14 residues. From germline, CDR1 is SGHDT and CDR2 YYEEEE. Trimming shortened V by 3 bases and J by 3 bases, and 10 bases separated the two germline ends. This CDR3 is CASSYGGRGNTIYF. Written as DNA, the CDR3 is TGTGCCAGCAGCTACGGTGGGCGTGGAAACACCATATATTTT.

The chain employs TRBV6-6 and TRBJ2-7, with a weak D call TRBD2 (6 bases). V was cut by 5 bases and J by 6 bases, with 14 bases left in between. Germline V lookup: CDR1 MNHNY, CDR2 SVGAGI (reference sequence). The CDR3 length is 13 residues. The CDR3 is CASSDVGGGEQYF. The CDR3 DNA is TGTGCCAGCAGTGACGTGGGAGGAGGCGAGCAGTACTTC.

The chain carries TRBV7-3 and TRBJ2-2; 11 bases are shared with TRBD2. Unmatched junction bases numbered 5, after V lost 5 bases and J lost 0 bases. The germline gives CDR1 SGHTA, CDR2 FQGTGA. The CDR3 is 17 residues long. As DNA, the CDR3 is TGTGCCAGCAGCCCCGGGACTAGCGGTGCGAACACCGGGGAGCTGTTTTTT. This encodes CASSPGTSGANTGELFF.

CDR3 protein: CASTYLPPPEAFF. DNA of the CDR3: TGTGCCAGCACCTACCTCCCCCCTCCTGAAGCTTTCTTT. This rearrangement joins TRBV2 to TRBJ1-1, with D unclear. Trimming shortened V by 7 bases and J by 6 bases, and 15 bases separated the two germline ends. Germline loops: CDR1 SNHLY, CDR2 FYNNEI. The length of the CDR3 is 13 residues.

This sequence joins TRBV7-8 and TRBJ2-2; 7 nucleotides agree with TRBD1. After removal of 6 bases from V and 2 bases from J, the junction contained 12 bases not matched to a gene. The germline V gene encodes CDR1 SGHVS and CDR2 FQNEAQ. This CDR3 comprises 17 residues. CDR3 sequence (DNA): TGTGCCAGCAGGAGGCCGGGACAGTCTTTAAACACCGGGGAGCTGTTTTTT. It translates to CASRRPGQSLNTGELFF.

The chain has TRBV28 and TRBJ1-2; D ambiguous. Germline values: CDR1 MDHEN, CDR2 SYDVKM. The CDR3 has 12 residues. V was pared by 6 bases and J by 4 bases, with 9 bases between. The CDR3 sequence: CASSPRGYGYTF. CDR3 sequence (DNA): TGTGCCAGCAGCCCCCGGGGCTATGGCTACACCTTC.

The table lists this clone with a few counts. The V gene is TRBV27, the J gene TRBJ2-1; no definite D call. Trimming removed 3 bases at V and 2 bases at J, with 11 bases between. The CDR3 is 15 amino acids. Germline values: CDR1 MNHEY, CDR2 SMNVEV (reference sequence). CDR3 DNA: TGTGCCAGCAGTTTTGGGCCCCCTCCCTACAATGAGCAGTTCTTC. It specifies CASSFGPPPYNEQFF.